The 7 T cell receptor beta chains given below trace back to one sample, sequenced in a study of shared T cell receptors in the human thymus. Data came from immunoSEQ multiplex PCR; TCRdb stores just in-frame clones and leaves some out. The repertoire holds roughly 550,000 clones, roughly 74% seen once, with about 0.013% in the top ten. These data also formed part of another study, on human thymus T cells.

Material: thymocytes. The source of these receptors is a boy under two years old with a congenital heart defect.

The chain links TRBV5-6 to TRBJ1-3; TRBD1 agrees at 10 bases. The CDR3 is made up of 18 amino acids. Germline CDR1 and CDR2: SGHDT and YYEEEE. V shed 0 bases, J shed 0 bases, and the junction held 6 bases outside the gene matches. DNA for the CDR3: TGTGCCAGCAGCTTGGCCCCGGGACAGGGGCCCTCTGGAAACACCATATATTTT. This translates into CASSLAPGQGPSGNTIYF.

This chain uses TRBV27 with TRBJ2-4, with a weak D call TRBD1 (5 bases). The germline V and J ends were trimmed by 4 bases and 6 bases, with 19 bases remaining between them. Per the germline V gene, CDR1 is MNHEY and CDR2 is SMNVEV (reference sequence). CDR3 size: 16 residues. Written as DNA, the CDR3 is TGTGCCAGCAGTTCCGACCGGCAGGGCAATGGAAACATTCAGTACTTC. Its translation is CASSSDRQGNGNIQYF.

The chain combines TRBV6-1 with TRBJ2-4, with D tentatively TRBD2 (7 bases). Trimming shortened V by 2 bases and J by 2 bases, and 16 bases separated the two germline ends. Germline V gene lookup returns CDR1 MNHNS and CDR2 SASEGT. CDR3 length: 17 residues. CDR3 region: CASSERGAPVSKNIQYF. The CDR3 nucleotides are TGTGCCAGCAGTGAACGGGGGGCCCCCGTATCCAAAAACATTCAGTACTTC.

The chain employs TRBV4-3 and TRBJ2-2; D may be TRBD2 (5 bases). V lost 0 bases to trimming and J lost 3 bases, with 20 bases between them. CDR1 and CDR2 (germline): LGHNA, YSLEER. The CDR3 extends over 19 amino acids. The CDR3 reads CASSQDAALGGYHTGELFF. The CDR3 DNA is TGCGCCAGCAGCCAAGATGCAGCCCTCGGAGGCTACCACACCGGGGAGCTGTTTTTT.

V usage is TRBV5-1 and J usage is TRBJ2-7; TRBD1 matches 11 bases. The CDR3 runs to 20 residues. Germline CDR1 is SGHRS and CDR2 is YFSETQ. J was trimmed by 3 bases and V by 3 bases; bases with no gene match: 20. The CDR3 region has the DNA TGCGCCAGCAGCTCATATTTGAGAGGGACAGGGGGAGAGAGTGGCTACGAGCAGTACTTC. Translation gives CASSSYLRGTGGESGYEQYF.

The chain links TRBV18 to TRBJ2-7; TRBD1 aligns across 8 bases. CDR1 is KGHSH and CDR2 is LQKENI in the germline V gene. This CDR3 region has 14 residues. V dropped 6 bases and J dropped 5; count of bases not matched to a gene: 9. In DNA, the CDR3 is TGTGCCAGCTCGCCGAACAGGGGGATGGACGAGCAGTACTTC. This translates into CASSPNRGMDEQYF.

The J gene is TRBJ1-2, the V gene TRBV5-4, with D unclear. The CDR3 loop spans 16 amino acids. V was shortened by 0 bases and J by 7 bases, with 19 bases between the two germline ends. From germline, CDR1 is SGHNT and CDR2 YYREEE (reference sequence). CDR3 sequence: CASSLGPRAGETGYTF. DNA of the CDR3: TGTGCCAGCAGCTTGGGGCCCCGCGCCGGGGAAACTGGCTACACCTTC.